This TCR beta chain was captured by sequencing in a study of T cells in Graves' hyperthyroidism and ophthalmopathy. V gave up 8 bases and J gave up 2 bases; unmatched junction bases: 9. Looked up from germline, CDR1 is MNHEY and CDR2 is SMNVEV (reference sequence). The length of the CDR3 is 15 residues. Amplified TCR beta CDR3 regions came from RNA transcripts. TCR CDR3 regions were first amplified by RT-PCR with HTBI primers. TCRdb independently ran MiXCR on the multiplex PCR reads; one entry per CDR3 protein. The sample includes roughly 740,000 distinct CDR3 sequences, over 15% of them seen just once. In its sample, this clonotype was seen many times. The PBMCs were taken from over 9.5 ml of fresh peripheral blood.

This TCR came from a man in his late teens or twenties with Graves' hyperthyroidism. What was sequenced was blood. The chain joins TRBV27 to TRBJ2-7; 10 bases line up with TRBD1. The CDR3 DNA sequence: TGTGCCAGCGAACGAACCGGGACAGGGGCCTACGAGCAGTACTTC. Translated: CASERTGTGAYEQYF.